This paragraph covers one TCR beta chain sequence. The antigen is not known. PBMC-derived CD4+ and CD8+ T cells were sorted. The sample originates from a study of CD8+ T cells in alopecia areata. About the study: Treated patients swallowed 5 to 10 mg of oral tofacitinib twice daily. Findings and caveats of the study: Alopecia totalis/universalis scalp especially showed more expanded CD8+ clones than normal scalp. Scalp data also include sequences from resident alphabeta T cells of normal skin.

Reverse transcribed after extraction, RNA yielded cDNA as the sequencing template. Sequencing used immunoSEQ multiplex PCR; TCRdb keeps in-frame clones, though not all of them. The sample lists 200,000 to 250,000 clones; roughly two thirds were seen once. CDR1 is GTSNPN and CDR2 is SVGIG in the germline V gene (reference sequence). The CDR3 length is 15 residues. Trimming removed 3 bases at V and 0 bases at J, with 14 bases between. The chain links TRBV30 to TRBJ1-2, with D maybe TRBD1 (6 bases). The sample in question was CD4+ T cells sorted from blood, obtained at week 0. The clonotype originates from a human donor with alopecia areata. In DNA form, the CDR3 reads TGTGCCTGGAGGACCGACAGGAGGCCTAACTATGGCTACACCTTC. It encodes CAWRTDRRPNYGYTF. Full variable domain (remainder filled in from reference TRBV30 and TRBJ1-2): SQTIHQWPATLVQPVGSPLSLECTVEGTSNPNLYWYRQAAGRGLQLLFYSVGIGQISSEVPQNLSASRPQDRQFILSSKKLLLSDSGFYLCAWRTDRRPNYGYTFGSGTRLTVV.